The 18 T cell receptor beta chains below were found in one sample sequenced in a study of shared clonotypes between healthy human individuals. TCRdb keeps only in-frame clones here, not all; method: immunoSEQ multiplex PCR. The repertoire has about 550,000 clones, about 95% of them found once; the top ten carry roughly 0.1%. The naive CD8 subset, CD45RO-negative cells positively selected for CCR7, excluded terminally differentiated effector memory CD45RA+ cells. The source material was naive CD8+ T cells sorted from blood. All receptors come from a woman aged 30 to 39 in good health.

The V call is TRBV2, the J call TRBJ1-5; TRBD1 agrees at 7 bases. There are 16 residues in the CDR3. Losses at the gene ends were 6 bases for V and 0 bases for J; bases not matched to a gene: 8. Germline CDR1 SNHLY, CDR2 FYNNEI. CDR3 amino acids: CASRGTAVYSNQPQHF. In DNA, the CDR3 is TGTGCCAGCAGGGGGACAGCCGTCTATAGCAATCAGCCCCAGCATTTT.

The rearrangement links TRBV27 to TRBJ1-1; D possibly corresponds to TRBD1 (6 bases). The germline V gene encodes CDR1 MNHEY and CDR2 SMNVEV (reference sequence). V lost 4 bases, J lost 5 bases, and 14 bases lay in between. The CDR3 runs 14 residues. The CDR3 protein is CASSSTGSITEAFF. Written as DNA, the CDR3 is TGTGCCAGCAGTTCCACAGGGTCGATTACTGAAGCTTTCTTT.

The genes are TRBV6-8 and TRBJ2-5; 7 bases are a match to TRBD2. CDR1 is MNHGY and CDR2 is SAAAGT in the germline V gene. This CDR3 contains 19 residues. V lost 0 bases, J lost 5 bases, and 18 bases stayed unmatched. This CDR3 is CASSYSRSGGSFRVETQYF. The CDR3 DNA reads as TGTGCCAGCAGTTACTCGAGGAGTGGCGGGAGTTTCAGGGTGGAGACCCAGTACTTC.

The chain is built from TRBV4-1 and TRBJ2-7; TRBD2 agrees at 10 bases. The CDR3 has 13 amino acids. CDR1 MGHRA and CDR2 YSYEKL come from the germline V gene. Trimming removed 3 bases from V and 11 bases from J; junction bases left unmatched: 7. CDR3 DNA: TGCGCCAGCAGCCATAGGACTAGCGGCGGGAAGTACTTC. This codes for CASSHRTSGGKYF.

In DNA, the CDR3 is TGTGCCTGGAGTGCGTGGGGACCTGACATTCAGTACTTC. This sequence encodes CAWSAWGPDIQYF. V usage is TRBV30 and J usage is TRBJ2-4; D is perhaps TRBD1 or TRBD2 (5 bases each). Trimming cost V 1 base and J 8 bases, with 12 bases left between them. The CDR3 contains 13 residues. Per germline, CDR1 GTSNPN and CDR2 SVGIG (reference sequence).

This clone was seen once. The chain uses TRBV13 and TRBJ1-5; D might be TRBD1 (5 bases). Germline lookup yields CDR1 PRHDT and CDR2 FYEKMQ (reference sequence). CDR3 length equals 15 residues. The germline V and J ends were trimmed by 5 bases and 3 bases, with 14 bases remaining between them. CDR3 residues: CASSLGTATNQPQHF. The CDR3, as DNA: TGTGCCAGCAGCCTTGGGACTGCGACCAATCAGCCCCAGCATTTT. The full variable domain, its missing parts supplied by reference TRBV13 and TRBJ1-5, is AAGVIQSPRHLIKEKRETATLKCYPIPRHDTVYWYQQGPGQDPQFLISFYEKMQSDKGSIPDRFSAQQFSDYHSELNMSSLELGDSALYFCASSLGTATNQPQHFGDGTRLSIL.

The CDR3 DNA is TGTGCCAGCAGCAGAGGGACTAGCGGGAAGCTCGGGGTGGGCACAGATACGCAGTATTTT. Translating it yields CASSRGTSGKLGVGTDTQYF. The chain employs TRBV7-6 and TRBJ2-3, with 13 positions matching TRBD2. Germline assignment: CDR1 SGHVS and CDR2 FNYEAQ. This CDR3 region has 20 residues. The trim removed 5 bases at V and 1 base at J, leaving 15 bases unmatched. The full variable domain, with the rest looked up from reference TRBV7-6 and TRBJ2-3, is GAGVSQSPRYKVTKRGQDVALRCDPISGHVSLYWYRQALGQGPEFLTYFNYEAQQDKSGLPNDRFSAERPEGSISTLTIQRTEQRDSAMYRCASSRGTSGKLGVGTDTQYFGPGTRLTVL.

This clone showed up just a few times. This chain uses TRBV7-9 with TRBJ1-1, with unresolved D. The CDR3 extends over 11 amino acids. Trimming took 1 base from V and 8 from J, leaving 5 bases between them. From germline, CDR1 is SEHNR and CDR2 FQNEAQ (reference sequence). The chain's CDR3 is CASSLEEEAFF. The CDR3 nucleotides are TGTGCCAGCAGCTTAGAGGAAGAAGCTTTCTTT.

The rearrangement joins TRBV9 to TRBJ2-5; 9 nucleotides match TRBD2. The germline CDR1 and CDR2 sequences are SGDLS and YYNGEE. The CDR3 spans 19 residues. J lost 5 bases, V lost 0 bases, and 17 bases had no gene match. The CDR3 region is CASSVARWAGGPSKETQYF. The DNA for the CDR3 is TGTGCCAGCAGCGTAGCTAGATGGGCGGGAGGGCCGTCGAAGGAGACCCAGTACTTC. Combining the CDR3 with reference TRBV9 and TRBJ2-5 gives the whole variable domain DSGVTQTPKHLITATGQRVTLRCSPRSGDLSVYWYQQSLDQGLQFLIQYYNGEERAKGNILERFSAQQFPDLHSELNLSSLELGDSALYFCASSVARWAGGPSKETQYFGPGTRLLVL.

V is TRBV7-9 and J is TRBJ2-2; 7 bases fit TRBD1. Germline loops: CDR1 SEHNR, CDR2 FQNEAQ (reference sequence). Germline trimming cut 0 bases from V and 6 bases from J; bases unmatched to any gene: 4. This CDR3 spans 15 amino acids. CDR3 DNA: TGTGCCAGCAGCTTAGCGCAGGGGGTCCCCGGGGAGCTGTTTTTT. Amino acids: CASSLAQGVPGELFF.

This rearrangement joins TRBV30 to TRBJ2-7; possibly TRBD2 for D (7 bases). This CDR3 is built from 13 residues. The V gene lost 0 bases and the J gene lost 7 bases, with 13 bases spanning the gap. The V gene's germline CDR1 is GTSNPN and CDR2 SVGIG (reference sequence). CDR3 region: CAWSVTGGQEQYF. In nucleotides, the CDR3 is TGTGCCTGGAGTGTAACGGGAGGACAGGAGCAGTACTTC.

V gene TRBV27 combines with J gene TRBJ2-1; 12 nucleotides match TRBD2. This CDR3 region has 16 residues. The V gene end was trimmed by 5 bases and the J gene end by 8 bases; junction bases not matched to a gene: 10. The germline gives CDR1 MNHEY, CDR2 SMNVEV (reference sequence). CDR3 coding DNA: TGTGCCAGCAGTATGACACTAGCGGGAGGTATCGATGAGCAGTTCTTC. Translated, it gives CASSMTLAGGIDEQFF.

The V gene is TRBV19, the J gene TRBJ2-7; D is uncertain. The CDR3 spans 12 residues. Germline V lookup: CDR1 LNHDA, CDR2 SQIVND (reference sequence). The V end was cut by 1 base, the J end by 1 base, with 2 bases between. Here the CDR3 reads CASSIASYEQYF. In DNA form, the CDR3 reads TGTGCCAGTAGTATAGCGTCCTACGAGCAGTACTTC. The whole variable domain, remainder taken from reference TRBV19 and TRBJ2-7, is DGGITQSPKYLFRKEGQNVTLSCEQNLNHDAMYWYRQDPGQGLRLIYYSQIVNDFQKGDIAEGYSVSREKKESFPLTVTSAQKNPTAFYLCASSIASYEQYFGPGTRLTVT.

The chain carries TRBV14 and TRBJ2-1, with 10 bases fitting TRBD2. Germline loops: CDR1 SGHDN, CDR2 FVKESK. The CDR3 has 17 residues. V dropped 4 bases and J dropped 5; count of bases not matched to a gene: 11. The CDR3 DNA reads as TGTGCCAGCAGCCCAAGACTAGCGGGCGGAGATCACAATGAGCAGTTCTTC. This encodes CASSPRLAGGDHNEQFF.

CDR3 DNA sequence: TGTGCTAGTGCGGACAGCCGGCACTACGAGCAGTACTTC. Translated, it gives CASADSRHYEQYF. This sequence joins TRBV12-5 and TRBJ2-7; D is perhaps TRBD1 (6 bases). V was cut by 7 bases and J by 3 bases, with 13 bases left in between. Germline V gene data show CDR1 as LGHNT and CDR2 as FRNRAP. This CDR3 has 13 amino acids.

The sample holds one count of this clone. The chain carries TRBV10-2 and TRBJ2-7; weak D call: TRBD1 (6 bases). Germline V gene data show CDR1 as WSHSY and CDR2 as SAAADI. Trimming took 4 bases from V and 4 from J, leaving 11 bases between them. The CDR3 has 13 residues. The CDR3 nucleotides read TGCGCCAGCAGTGGGACAGAGATATACGAGCAGTACTTC. Protein sequence: CASSGTEIYEQYF.

A word on this clone: A read error may account for a junction end that differs from germline. J is TRBJ1-1 and V is TRBV11-2, with a tentative D call TRBD1 (6 bases). Germline CDR1 reads SGHAT; CDR2 reads FQNNGV. The CDR3 loop spans 13 amino acids. This CDR3 is CASSLDGGQRVSF. The DNA for the CDR3 is TGTGCCAGCAGCTTAGACGGAGGACAGAGGGTTTCATTT. The full variable domain, with the rest looked up from reference TRBV11-2 and TRBJ1-1, is EAGVAQSPRYKIIEKRQSVAFWCNPISGHATLYWYQQILGQGPKLLIQFQNNGVVDDSQLPKDRFSAERLKGVDSTLKIQPAKLEDSAVYLCASSLDGGQRVSFGQGTRLTVV.

The V call is TRBV27, the J call TRBJ2-7, with D uncertain. V lost 6 bases and J lost 6, with 15 bases in between. In germline, CDR1 is MNHEY, CDR2 SMNVEV (reference sequence). The CDR3 runs to 13 residues. The chain's CDR3 is CASSPGRGFEQYF. CDR3 nucleotide sequence: TGTGCCAGCAGCCCGGGTCGAGGCTTCGAGCAGTACTTC.